This T cell receptor (beta chain) stems from a study of long-term antiretroviral therapy in people with HIV. Study-wide findings and caveats: Repertoires in HIV (unlike those of controls) had narrower CDR3 length ranges.

Survey level was the resolution at which the v3.0 immunoSEQ assay ran. For each individual sample, sequencing targeted roughly 35,000-55,000 T-cell genomes. Sequencing used immunoSEQ multiplex PCR; TCRdb keeps in-frame clones, though not all of them. The data contain 48,000 or so clones, 80% to 90% of them singletons. CDR1 and CDR2 (germline): SGDLS, YYNGEE. Trimming removed 4 bases at V and 3 bases at J, with 16 bases between. This CDR3 has 15 residues. This clone has a single count. No antigen is known for it. The receptor comes from a woman between 18 and 30 years old with HIV. The chain combines TRBV9 with TRBJ1-1; D is undetermined. Sequences were derived from unsorted PBMCs, sampled 0.8 years after starting antiretroviral therapy. This CDR3 reads CASSPFRGWDTEAFF. DNA for the CDR3: TGTGCCAGCAGCCCTTTCCGGGGTTGGGACACTGAAGCTTTCTTT.